The 21 T cell receptor beta chains below all came from one sample that was sequenced in a study of identical twins (dated by TCRdb to the mid-2010s). The library came from 5' RACE. TCRdb records Illumina HiSeq 2000 as the sequencer. The raw public reads went through TCRdb reprocessing: fastp at Q25, MiXCR clone calling, in-frame beta chains kept. Every distinct CDR3 protein forms one entry, paired with its most common genes and DNA. This sample holds 700,000 or so distinct CDR3 sequences; 21% were observed only once. The ten largest clonotypes hold about 4.5% of the sample. This same sample was also part of a study on T cells expressing NK-cell markers.

Sequences were obtained from PBMCs. The receptors were gathered from a woman under 30 in good health.

The rearrangement uses TRBV20-1 and TRBJ1-1; D call uncertain. CDR3 size: 11 residues. The germline V gene has CDR1 DFQATT and CDR2 SNEGSKA (reference sequence). V was pared by 1 base and J by 10 bases, with 10 bases between. CDR3 amino acids: CSARGESGAFF. CDR3 sequence (DNA): TGCAGTGCTAGAGGTGAGAGTGGAGCTTTCTTT.

This clonotype was recorded a few times. Here the CDR3 reads CSVEGGLYYGYTF. DNA of the CDR3: TGCAGCGTTGAAGGGGGCCTCTACTATGGCTACACCTTC. The rearrangement links TRBV29-1 to TRBJ1-2, with D possibly being TRBD1 (5 bases). The ends were cut back, 1 base at V and 3 bases at J, with 9 bases in the middle. Looked up from germline, CDR1 is SQVTM and CDR2 is ANQGSEA. The CDR3 loop spans 13 amino acids.

This rearrangement joins TRBV29-1 to TRBJ2-3; tentatively, D is TRBD2 (6 bases). The CDR3 length is 12 residues. The germline gives CDR1 SQVTM, CDR2 ANQGSEA. Trimming took off 5 bases at V and 3 bases at J, with 9 bases between the two ends. The CDR3 loop is CSVSTRTDTQYF. In DNA form, the CDR3 reads TGCAGCGTTTCGACTAGAACAGATACGCAGTATTTT.

This chain's CDR3 is CASSHGVLNTEAFF. The CDR3 coding sequence is TGCGCCAGCAGCCACGGGGTCTTGAACACTGAAGCTTTCTTT. This sequence joins TRBV4-1 and TRBJ1-1; the D is unclear. Germline CDR1 and CDR2: MGHRA and YSYEKL. The CDR3 is 14 residues long. V was cut by 3 bases and J by 0 bases, with 8 bases left in between.

This clonotype was recorded many times. V usage is TRBV12-3 or TRBV12-4 and J usage is TRBJ2-1; D perhaps matches TRBD2 (6 bases). CDR3 length equals 18 residues. The V gene lost 5 bases and the J gene lost 3 bases, with 23 bases spanning the gap. The CDR3 DNA reads as TGTGCCAGCAGTGCGTCCGGGACTTCTGCCTCCCTCTACAATGAGCAGTTCTTC. Translation gives CASSASGTSASLYNEQFF.

This chain joins TRBV10-3 and TRBJ2-7; a possible D gene is TRBD1 (7 bases). The CDR3 is 15 residues long. Germline CDR1 is ENHRY and CDR2 is SYGVKD. With 3 bases removed from V and 3 bases from J, the gap between germline ends came to 15 bases. As DNA, the CDR3 is TGTGCCATCAGTGAACCAGGGGGGATCGACTACGAGCAGTACTTC. As protein: CAISEPGGIDYEQYF.

The V gene is TRBV6-5, the J gene TRBJ1-1; D is unresolved. The germline CDR1 and CDR2 sequences are MNHEY and SVGAGI. V was cut by 6 bases and J by 6 bases, with 11 bases left in between. The CDR3 contains 12 residues. CDR3 protein: CASRKRAAEAFF. Written as DNA, the CDR3 is TGTGCCAGCAGAAAACGGGCGGCTGAAGCTTTCTTT.

V and J are TRBV27 and TRBJ2-5, with D possibly matching TRBD1 (6 bases). Trimming left V 4 bases short and J 5 bases short, with 17 bases between. The CDR3 is 15 residues long. CDR1 is MNHEY, CDR2 SMNVEV, per germline (reference sequence). For the CDR3, the DNA is TGTGCCAGCAGTTCTGGACAGTTAGGGTGGGAGACCCAGTACTTC. This gives the protein CASSSGQLGWETQYF.

This clonotype was observed at least ten times. The genes are TRBV2 and TRBJ2-1; no firm D call. Germline V gene lookup returns CDR1 SNHLY and CDR2 FYNNEI. V was pared by 7 bases and J by 5 bases, with 9 bases between. The CDR3 is 12 amino acids. The CDR3 is CASTPFDNEQFF. CDR3 DNA: TGTGCCAGCACCCCGTTTGACAATGAGCAGTTCTTC.

Many counts were recorded for this clonotype. The chain joins TRBV20-1 to TRBJ2-1; no firm D call. V lost 0 bases and J 4 bases, leaving 19 bases between the germline ends. The CDR3 loop spans 17 amino acids. Germline CDR1 and CDR2: DFQATT and SNEGSKA (reference sequence). CDR3 DNA: TGCAGTGCTAGAGATGCAAATAAGGCTAGTGAGTACAATGAGCAGTTCTTC. This translates into CSARDANKASEYNEQFF.

V gene TRBV5-1 combines with J gene TRBJ1-2; D gene ambiguous. The CDR3 is 14 amino acids. Germline lookup yields CDR1 SGHRS and CDR2 YFSETQ. The V end was cut by 2 bases, the J end by 3 bases, with 11 bases between. The CDR3: CASSLARVDYGYTF. CDR3 bases: TGCGCCAGCAGCTTAGCAAGGGTAGACTATGGCTACACCTTC.

The chain combines TRBV7-9 with TRBJ2-7; D perhaps matches TRBD1 (6 bases). V shed 4 bases and J shed 0 bases, with 19 bases lying between them. The germline V gene has CDR1 SEHNR and CDR2 FQNEAQ (reference sequence). CDR3 length: 17 amino acids. CDR3 amino acids: CASSSFRTELSSYEQYF. The CDR3 nucleotides read TGTGCCAGCAGCTCATTCCGGACAGAATTAAGCTCCTACGAGCAGTACTTC.

This clonotype was observed many times. The chain has TRBV4-1 and TRBJ2-2; D gene unclear. Germline lookup yields CDR1 MGHRA and CDR2 YSYEKL. The CDR3 runs to 14 residues. V lost 1 base and J 5 bases, leaving 8 bases between the germline ends. Here the CDR3 DNA reads TGCGCCAGCAGCCAAGTATTTAAGACCGGGGAGCTGTTTTTT. Translating it yields CASSQVFKTGELFF.

The gene calls are TRBV29-1 and TRBJ2-2, with 8 bases that match TRBD2. The CDR3 runs 12 residues. The germline V gene encodes CDR1 SQVTM and CDR2 ANQGSEA. Written as DNA, the CDR3 is TGCATCACCCGGGGGGGAACCGGGGAGCTGTTTTTT. This encodes CITRGGTGELFF.

The chain is built from TRBV20-1 and TRBJ2-1, with 9 bases identical to TRBD2. Germline CDR1 and CDR2: DFQATT and SNEGSKA (reference sequence). This CDR3 comprises 15 residues. V was clipped by 6 bases and J by 6 bases; unmatched bases: 12. CDR3 region: CSAHSGSGRTNEQFF. The CDR3 bases are TGCAGTGCCCACTCGGGTAGCGGGAGAACCAATGAGCAGTTCTTC.

This clonotype appeared a few times. The genes are TRBV20-1 and TRBJ1-4, with D maybe TRBD1 (6 bases). CDR1 and CDR2 from the germline V gene are DFQATT and SNEGSKA (reference sequence). V was trimmed by 5 bases and J by 10 bases, leaving 17 bases between them. The CDR3 covers 13 residues. CDR3 amino acids: CSAPKDSGRKLFF. CDR3 DNA sequence: TGCAGTGCTCCTAAGGACAGCGGCAGAAAACTGTTTTTT.

This clonotype was counted only a few times. The CDR3 is CASNIRDNEQFF. CDR3 DNA: TGTGCCAGCAATATCAGGGACAATGAGCAGTTCTTC. This chain uses TRBV6-6 with TRBJ2-1, with D perhaps matching TRBD1 (5 bases). The germline V and J ends were trimmed by 7 bases and 5 bases, with 9 bases remaining between them. In germline, CDR1 is MNHNY, CDR2 SVGAGI (reference sequence). The CDR3 totals 12 residues.

This chain uses TRBV7-2 with TRBJ2-2; D not resolved. Per germline, CDR1 SGHTA and CDR2 FQGNSA. Deletions cut 5 bases from V and 7 bases from J, with 8 bases between. The CDR3 is made up of 12 amino acids. CDR3 nucleotide sequence: TGTGCCAGCAGCCAGAAGGGCGGGGAGCTGTTTTTT. Its protein product is CASSQKGGELFF. Complete variable domain (other parts from reference TRBV7-2 and TRBJ2-2): GAGVSQSPSNKVTEKGKDVELRCDPISGHTALYWYRQSLGQGLEFLIYFQGNSAPDKSGLPSDRFSAERTGGSVSTLTIQRTQQEDSAVYLCASSQKGGELFFGEGSRLTVL.

For the CDR3, the DNA is TGTGCCACCAGCAGAGATCTCGGGGAGACCCAGTACTTC. Protein product: CATSRDLGETQYF. The chain combines TRBV15 with TRBJ2-5; D call uncertain. The CDR3 is 13 residues long. CDR1 and CDR2 from the germline V gene are LNHNV and YYDKDF (reference sequence). Trimming left V 0 bases short and J 5 bases short, with 7 bases between.

CDR3 coding DNA: TGCAGTGCTAGGGGCAGCGGGAGGGTCTACAATGAGCAGTTCTTC. As protein: CSARGSGRVYNEQFF. The V and J genes are TRBV20-1 and TRBJ2-1, with 10 positions matching TRBD2. The germline V gene encodes CDR1 DFQATT and CDR2 SNEGSKA (reference sequence). This CDR3 spans 15 amino acids. Trimming removed 3 bases from V and 3 bases from J; junction bases left unmatched: 5.

There are many counts of this clonotype. This chain uses TRBV7-2 with TRBJ2-2; no clear D gene. The CDR3 is 14 amino acids. Deletions cut 11 bases from V and 0 bases from J, with 13 bases between. The V gene's germline CDR1 is SGHTA and CDR2 FQGNSA. The DNA of the CDR3 is TGTGCCGTTTCTAGGTTCACGAACACCGGGGAGCTGTTTTTT. Translating gives CAVSRFTNTGELFF. The complete variable domain, with remaining parts taken from reference TRBV7-2 and TRBJ2-2, reads GAGVSQSPSNKVTEKGKDVELRCDPISGHTALYWYRQSLGQGLEFLIYFQGNSAPDKSGLPSDRFSAERTGGSVSTLTIQRTQQEDSAVYLCAVSRFTNTGELFFGEGSRLTVL.